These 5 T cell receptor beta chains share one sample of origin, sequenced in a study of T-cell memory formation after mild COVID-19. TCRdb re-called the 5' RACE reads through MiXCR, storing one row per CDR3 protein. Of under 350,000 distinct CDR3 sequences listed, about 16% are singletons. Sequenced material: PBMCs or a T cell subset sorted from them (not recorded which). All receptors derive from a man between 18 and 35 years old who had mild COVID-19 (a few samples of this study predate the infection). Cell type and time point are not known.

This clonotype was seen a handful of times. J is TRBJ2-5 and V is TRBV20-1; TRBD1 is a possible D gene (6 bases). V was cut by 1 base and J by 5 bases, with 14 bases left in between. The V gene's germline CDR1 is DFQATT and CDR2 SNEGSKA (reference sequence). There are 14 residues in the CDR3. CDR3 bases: TGCAGTGCTAGAGCGCATCAGGGGCTGGAGACCCAGTACTTC. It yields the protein CSARAHQGLETQYF.

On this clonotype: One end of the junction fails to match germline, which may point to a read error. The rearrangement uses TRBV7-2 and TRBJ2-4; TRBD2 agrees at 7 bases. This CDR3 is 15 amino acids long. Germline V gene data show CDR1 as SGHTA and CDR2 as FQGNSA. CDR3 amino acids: CVSSRTSLTKNIQYF. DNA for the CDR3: TGTGTCAGCAGCCGGACTAGTCTAACCAAAAACATTCAGTACTTC.

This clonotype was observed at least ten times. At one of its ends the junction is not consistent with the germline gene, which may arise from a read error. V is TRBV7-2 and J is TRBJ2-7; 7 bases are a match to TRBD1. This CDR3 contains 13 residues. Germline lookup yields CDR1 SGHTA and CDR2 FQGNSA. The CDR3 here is CASSTGQAREPDF. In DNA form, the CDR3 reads TGTGCCAGCAGCACCGGACAGGCGAGAGAACCGGACTTC.

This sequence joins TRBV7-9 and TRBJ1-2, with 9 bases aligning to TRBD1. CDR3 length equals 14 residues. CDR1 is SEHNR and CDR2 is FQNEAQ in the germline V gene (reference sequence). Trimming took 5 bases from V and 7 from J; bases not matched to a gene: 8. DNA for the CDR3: TGTGCCAGCAGCCCCTCGGGACAGGGTTTTGGCTACACCTTC. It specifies CASSPSGQGFGYTF. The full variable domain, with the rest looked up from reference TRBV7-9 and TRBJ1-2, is DTGVSQNPRHKITKRGQNVTFRCDPISEHNRLYWYRQTLGQGPEFLTYFQNEAQLEKSRLLSDRFSAERPKGSFSTLEIQRTEQGDSAMYLCASSPSGQGFGYTFGSGTRLTVV.

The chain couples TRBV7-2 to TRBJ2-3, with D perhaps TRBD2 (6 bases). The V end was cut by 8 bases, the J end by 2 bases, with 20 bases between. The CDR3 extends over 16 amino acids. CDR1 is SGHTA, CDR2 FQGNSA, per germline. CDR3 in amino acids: CASFQPEGGNTDTQYF. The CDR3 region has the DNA TGTGCCAGCTTCCAACCCGAGGGCGGGAACACAGATACGCAGTATTTT.